Below, one T cell receptor (beta chain) is given with its context. J was trimmed by 1 base and V by 6 bases; bases with no gene match: 5. Germline-derived CDR1 and CDR2 are MRHNA and SNTAGT. The CDR3 runs to 14 residues. This sample is part of a study of blood T cell repertoires in COVID-19. The wider study: In each case, the material was cDNA or gDNA derived from T cells, B-cell-depleted T cells, or PBMCs.

Original methodology: Nucleated cell counts were estimated from reference gene primer amplification. The assay was immunoSEQ multiplex PCR, and TCRdb's table has in-frame clones only and misses some. Clonal size and the V and J genes are those of that table, whereas D and trimming came from the DNA. The sample contains around 160,000 clones, less than 90% of which appear only once. The sequenced sample consisted of PBMCs or T cells enriched from blood (not recorded which). The chain uses TRBV6-4 and TRBJ1-1; 7 positions agree with TRBD1. This receptor was identified in a woman aged 50 to 60 who had been exposed to COVID-19. CDR3 region: CASSGGQRNTEAFF. The CDR3 region has the DNA TGTGCCAGCAGCGGGGGACAGCGGAACACTGAAGCTTTCTTT.